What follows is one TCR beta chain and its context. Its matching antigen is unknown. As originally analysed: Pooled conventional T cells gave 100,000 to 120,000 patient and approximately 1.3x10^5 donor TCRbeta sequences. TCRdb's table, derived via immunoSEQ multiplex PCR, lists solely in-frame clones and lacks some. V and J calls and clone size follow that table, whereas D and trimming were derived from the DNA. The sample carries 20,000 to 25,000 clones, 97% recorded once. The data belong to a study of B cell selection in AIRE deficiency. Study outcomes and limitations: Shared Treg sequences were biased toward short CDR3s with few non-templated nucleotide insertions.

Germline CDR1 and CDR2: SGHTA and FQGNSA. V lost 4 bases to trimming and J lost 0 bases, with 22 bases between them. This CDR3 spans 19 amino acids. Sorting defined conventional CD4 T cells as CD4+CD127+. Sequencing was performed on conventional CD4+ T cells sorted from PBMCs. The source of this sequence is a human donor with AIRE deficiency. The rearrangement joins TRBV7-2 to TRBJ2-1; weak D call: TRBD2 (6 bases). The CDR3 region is CASSSHLYSGLSSYNEQFF. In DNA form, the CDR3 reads TGTGCCAGCAGCTCCCACCTATATAGCGGCCTGAGCTCCTACAATGAGCAGTTCTTC.